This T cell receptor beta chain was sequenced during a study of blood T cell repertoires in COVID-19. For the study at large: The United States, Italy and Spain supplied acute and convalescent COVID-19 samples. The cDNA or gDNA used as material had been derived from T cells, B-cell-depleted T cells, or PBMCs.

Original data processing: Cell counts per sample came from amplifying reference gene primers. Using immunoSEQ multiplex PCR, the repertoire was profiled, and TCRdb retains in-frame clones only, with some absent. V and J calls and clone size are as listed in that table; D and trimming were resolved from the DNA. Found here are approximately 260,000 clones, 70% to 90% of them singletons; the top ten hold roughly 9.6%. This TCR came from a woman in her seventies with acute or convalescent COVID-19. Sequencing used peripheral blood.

CDR3 protein: CASSRTVTDTQYF. In DNA, the CDR3 is TGTGCCAGCAGCAGGACAGTCACAGATACGCAGTATTTT. The chain links TRBV7-9 to TRBJ2-3, with TRBD1 as a possible D gene (6 bases). The V and J ends lost 5 bases and 2 bases respectively, with 8 bases between them. CDR1 is SEHNR and CDR2 is FQNEAQ in the germline V gene (reference sequence). CDR3 length equals 13 residues.